Reported below is one TCR beta chain. Its antigen is unknown. A CD45RO/CCR7/CD25/CD127/CD95/CD27 panel sorted naive, central memory, regulatory and stem cell-like memory CD4+ cells. Sequencing targeted expressed TCRB transcripts, as all isolated RNA had been reverse transcribed. TCRdb's table, derived via immunoSEQ multiplex PCR, lists solely in-frame clones and lacks some. The sample includes under 400,000 clones, roughly 21% of them seen just once. The record originates from a study of beta chain features in type 1 diabetes. CDR1 is SGHRS, CDR2 YFSETQ, per germline. The CDR3 is 13 amino acids. Trimming shortened V by 3 bases and J by 4 bases, and 10 bases separated the two germline ends. Study results and limitations: With patients and controls alike, PCR might favor shorter templates to an equal degree. The VDJ junctions of type 1 diabetes patients carried fewer insertions and more deletions.

The chain joins TRBV5-1 to TRBJ2-5; D perhaps matches TRBD1 (6 bases). Sequenced: naive CD4+ T cells from blood. The sequence was collected from a woman aged 18-30 years in good health. For the CDR3, the DNA is TGCGCCAGCAGCTACAGGGAAGGAGAGACCCAGTACTTC. Translating gives CASSYREGETQYF.